The source of this T cell receptor (beta chain) is a study of response to subunit inactivated influenza vaccine (dated by TCRdb to 2016 to 2018). Regarding the complete study: To follow how T cells responded to a trivalent subunit inactivated influenza vaccine, the researchers relied on deep quantitative profiling of the T cell receptor repertoire. What the study reported, not specific to this receptor: According to the authors, only a limited number of new T cells may be recruited by each seasonal influenza vaccination.

Libraries came from RT-PCR. The sequencing machine was an Illumina HiSeq 2500. Using fastp trimming at Q25 and MiXCR clonotype assembly, TCRdb reanalyzed the public sequencing data and kept in-frame beta chains. One record per CDR3 amino acid sequence lists the most common genes and DNA. This sample lists about 500,000 distinct CDR3 sequences; approximately 16% were detected once. The ten largest account for less than 4% of the sample. The V and J ends are trimmed by 0 bases and 5 bases, leaving 13 bases between them. The CDR3 runs 14 residues from the cysteine to the phenylalanine. This entry keeps only the CDR3 DNA: 42 bases, framed from base 1. CDR1 and CDR2, looked up from the germline V gene, are SQVTM and ANQGSEA. This clonotype was found a few times. The antigen it binds to is not known. Per-base quality was not reported, and no clone a single base away is much larger than it.

The specimen was CD4+ T cells sorted from PBMCs, collected roughly 24 months after vaccination. Recombination linked TRBV29-1 to TRBJ1-2, and TRBD1 may be the D gene, going by 6 matching bases. The sequence was collected from a man aged 50 to 69 who received an inactivated influenza vaccine. Donor details come from another sample of the same person, matched by shared clones. CDR3 loop: CSVEEGRGDYGYTF. The nucleotide sequence reads as follows: TGCAGCGTTGAAGAAGGGAGGGGGGATTATGGCTACACCTTC.